This record looks at one TCR beta chain sequence and its context. Time point meaning: peripheral blood 6 weeks after treatment start. This sample is drawn from a study of PD-L1 blockade in urothelial cancer. About the study: The study started patients on atezolizumab in the mid-2010s, giving 1,200 mg intravenously every 3 weeks. Blood analysis occurred 3 weeks (second dose) and 6 weeks after treatment start.

Sequencing was performed with immunoSEQ multiplex PCR; in TCRdb, only in-frame clones are kept and a portion is missing. The top ten clones hold about 11% of a sample with tens of thousands of clones, almost 90% of them seen once. The sample here was PBMCs, taken around atezolizumab (anti-PD-L1) treatment. The origin of this receptor is a man aged 60 to 75 with urothelial cancer.

The CDR3 nucleotides are TGTGCGGGGGGGTCAAATCAGCCCCAGCATTTT. It is translated as CAGGSNQPQHF. The rearrangement uses TRBV30 and TRBJ1-5; tentative D call: TRBD1 (5 bases). CDR1 and CDR2 (germline): GTSNPN, SVGIG (reference sequence). CDR3 size: 11 residues.